This entry is about one T cell receptor beta chain. The data stem from a study of blood T cell repertoires in COVID-19. Overall study context: The United States, Italy and Spain supplied acute and convalescent COVID-19 samples. From T cells, B-cell-depleted T cells, or PBMCs came the material, which was cDNA or gDNA.

V was shortened by 0 bases and J by 7 bases, with 14 bases between the two germline ends. The germline V gene has CDR1 SGHNT and CDR2 YYREEE (reference sequence). The CDR3 is made up of 15 amino acids. As handled by the study authors: Using reference gene primer amplification, nucleated cell counts were estimated. Libraries were prepared by immunoSEQ multiplex PCR; TCRdb keeps only in-frame clonotypes and omits some of them. V and J calls and clone size follow that table, whereas D and trimming were derived from the DNA. The sample has about 100,000 clones; roughly 88% are singletons. Sequenced material: peripheral blood. The chain employs TRBV5-4 and TRBJ2-1; D might be TRBD1 (5 bases). This clonotype was obtained from a man aged 80 or over with acute or convalescent COVID-19. The chain's CDR3 is CASSLGGQSGNEQFF. The CDR3 DNA is TGTGCCAGCAGCTTGGGCGGACAATCCGGGAATGAGCAGTTCTTC.